The clone carrying this T cell receptor beta chain came up a few times. Its antigen remains unknown. The CDR3 consists of 14 residues. Germline CDR1 reads SGHRS; CDR2 reads YFSETQ. With 3 bases removed from V and 4 bases from J, the gap between germline ends came to 13 bases. The sample comes from a study of regulatory T cells in long-lasting Graves disease. The study, taken as a whole, reports: TCR diversity was lower in persistent Graves' patients than in newly diagnosed ones.

To make TCR beta libraries, researchers used iRepertoire HTBI primers and Arm-PCR of CDR3 regions. One entry per CDR3 protein results from TCRdb running MiXCR on the multiplex PCR reads. This table holds 400,000 to 450,000 distinct CDR3 sequences, 20% to 25% found once. This sample's time point: persistent/refractory GD, antithyroid drugs over 5 years with positive TRAb. Generation of the TCR library employed RNA extracted from PBMCs. The material sequenced was peripheral blood mononuclear cells (PBMCs), taken when the disease was refractory, from a patient treated with antithyroid drugs. The rearrangement links TRBV5-1 to TRBJ1-1, with a tentative D call TRBD1 (6 bases). The origin of this receptor is a female donor with Graves disease. In DNA form, the CDR3 reads TGCGCCAGCAGCTCGGACGGGGGGCTCACTGAAGCTTTCTTT. This sequence encodes CASSSDGGLTEAFF.